This TCR beta chain was documented in a study of shared clonotypes between healthy human individuals. Study conclusions and caveats: Sorted-subset sequencing was shown by rarefaction to be incomplete despite large depth. Few donors limited the genetic and exposure-history diversity represented. Around 5.4% of naive CD4 clonotypes were common to several donors.

Germline values: CDR1 SQVTM, CDR2 ANQGSEA. V lost 6 bases, J lost 1 base, and 1 base stayed unmatched. CDR3 length: 13 amino acids. Turning to this clone: Its specificity is unknown.

Sequencing was performed with immunoSEQ multiplex PCR; in TCRdb, only in-frame clones are kept and a portion is missing. Among some 660,000 clones listed, roughly 72% were seen once. This sequence joins TRBV29-1 and TRBJ2-3, with 10 nucleotides matching TRBD1. The specimen was memory CD4+ T cells sorted from blood. Subset reported: CD45RA-negative fraction. This TCR was recovered from a woman in her twenties or thirties in good health. In DNA form, the CDR3 reads TGCAGCGTAGGGACAGGGGGCACAGATACGCAGTATTTT. Its protein is CSVGTGGTDTQYF.